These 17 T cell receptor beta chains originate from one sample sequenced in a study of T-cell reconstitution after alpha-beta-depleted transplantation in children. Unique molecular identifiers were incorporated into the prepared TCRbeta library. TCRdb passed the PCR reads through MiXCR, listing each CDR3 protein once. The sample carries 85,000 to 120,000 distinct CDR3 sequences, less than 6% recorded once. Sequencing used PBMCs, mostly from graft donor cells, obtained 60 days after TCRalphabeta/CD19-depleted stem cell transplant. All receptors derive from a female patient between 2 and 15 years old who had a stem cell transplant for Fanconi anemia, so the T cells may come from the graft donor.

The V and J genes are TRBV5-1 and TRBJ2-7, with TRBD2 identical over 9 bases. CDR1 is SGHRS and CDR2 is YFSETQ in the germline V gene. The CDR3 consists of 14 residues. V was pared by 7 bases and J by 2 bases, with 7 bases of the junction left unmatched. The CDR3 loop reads CASGSSGATYEQYF. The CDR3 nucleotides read TGCGCCAGCGGATCTAGCGGGGCCACCTACGAGCAGTACTTC.

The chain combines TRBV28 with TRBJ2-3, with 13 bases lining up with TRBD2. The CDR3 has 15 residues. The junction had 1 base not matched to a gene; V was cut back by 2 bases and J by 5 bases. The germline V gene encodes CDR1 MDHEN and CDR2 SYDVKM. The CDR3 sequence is CASSLRTSGGDTQYF. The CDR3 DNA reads TGTGCCAGCAGTTTAAGGACTAGCGGGGGAGATACGCAGTATTTT.

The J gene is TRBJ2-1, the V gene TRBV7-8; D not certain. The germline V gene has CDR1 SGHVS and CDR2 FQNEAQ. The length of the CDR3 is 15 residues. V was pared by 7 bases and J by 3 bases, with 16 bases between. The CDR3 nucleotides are TGTGCCAGCACGATCGCTGGGTACGTCTACAATGAGCAGTTCTTC. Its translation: CASTIAGYVYNEQFF.

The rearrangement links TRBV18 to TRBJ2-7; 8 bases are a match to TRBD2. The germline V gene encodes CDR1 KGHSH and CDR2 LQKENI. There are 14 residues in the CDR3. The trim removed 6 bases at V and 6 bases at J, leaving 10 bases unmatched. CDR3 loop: CASSPSGSIGEQYF. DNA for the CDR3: TGTGCCAGCTCCCCCAGCGGGAGTATAGGCGAGCAGTACTTC.

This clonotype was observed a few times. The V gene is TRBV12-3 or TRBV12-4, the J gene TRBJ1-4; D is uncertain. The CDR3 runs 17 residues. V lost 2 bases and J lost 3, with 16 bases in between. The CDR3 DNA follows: TGTGCCAGCAGTTTATATCCCCCTGGGTACCCTAATGAAAAACTGTTTTTT. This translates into CASSLYPPGYPNEKLFF.

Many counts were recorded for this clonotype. CDR3 residues: CASSQEEWTSFPDTQYF. DNA of the CDR3: TGTGCCAGCAGCCAAGAAGAATGGACTAGCTTTCCAGATACGCAGTATTTT. The chain couples TRBV3-1 to TRBJ2-3, with 8 bases matching TRBD2. Looked up from germline, CDR1 is LGHDT and CDR2 is YNNKEL (reference sequence). CDR3 length: 17 residues. With 0 bases clipped from V and 4 bases from J, the junction kept 9 bases outside the gene matches.

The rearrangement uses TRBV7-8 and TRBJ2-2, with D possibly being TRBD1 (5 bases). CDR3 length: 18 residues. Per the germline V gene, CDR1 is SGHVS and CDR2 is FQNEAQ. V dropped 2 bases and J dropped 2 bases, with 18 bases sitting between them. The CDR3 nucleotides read TGTGCCAGCAGCTTACTCAGGGTAGATATCGTTAACACCGGGGAGCTGTTTTTT. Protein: CASSLLRVDIVNTGELFF.

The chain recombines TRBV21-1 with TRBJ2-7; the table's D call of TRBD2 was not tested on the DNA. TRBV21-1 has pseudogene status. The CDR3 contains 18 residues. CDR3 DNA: TGTGCCAGCAGCAAGAGGTTGAATAGCGGGAGAATAGGCGACGAGCAGTACTTC. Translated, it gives CASSKRLNSGRIGDEQYF.

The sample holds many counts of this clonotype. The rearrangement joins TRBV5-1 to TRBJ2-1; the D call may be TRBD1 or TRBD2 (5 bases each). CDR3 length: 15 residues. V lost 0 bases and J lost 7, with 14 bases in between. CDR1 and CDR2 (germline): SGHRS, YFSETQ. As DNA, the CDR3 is TGCGCCAGCAGCTTGGTGACAGAGTGGGAGAATGAGCAGTTCTTC. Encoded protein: CASSLVTEWENEQFF.

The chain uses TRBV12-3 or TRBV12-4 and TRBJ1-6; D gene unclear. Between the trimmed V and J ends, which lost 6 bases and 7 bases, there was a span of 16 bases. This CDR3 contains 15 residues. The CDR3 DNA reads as TGTGCCAGCAGGCCTAACCTTACGGGAAATTCACCCCTCCACTTT. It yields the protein CASRPNLTGNSPLHF.

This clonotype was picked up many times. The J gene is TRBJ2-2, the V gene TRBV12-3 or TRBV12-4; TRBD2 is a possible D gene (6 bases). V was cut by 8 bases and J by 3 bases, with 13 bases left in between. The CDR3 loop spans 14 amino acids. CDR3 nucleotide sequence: TGTGCCAGCCCGGGACTTCATGACACCGGGGAGCTGTTTTTT. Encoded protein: CASPGLHDTGELFF.

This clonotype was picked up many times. In nucleotides, the CDR3 is TGTGCCAGCAGTTACTCGACAGAACAAGAGACCCAGTACTTC. Amino acids: CASSYSTEQETQYF. The V gene is TRBV6-5, the J gene TRBJ2-5; perhaps TRBD1 as D (5 bases). The germline gives CDR1 MNHEY, CDR2 SVGAGI. Between the trimmed V and J ends, which lost 0 bases and 2 bases, there was a span of 7 bases. There are 14 residues in the CDR3.

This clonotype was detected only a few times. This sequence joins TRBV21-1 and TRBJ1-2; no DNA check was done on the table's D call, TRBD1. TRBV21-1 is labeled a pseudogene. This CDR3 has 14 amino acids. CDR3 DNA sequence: TGTGCCAGCAGCCCCCAGGACAGGGGCTATGGCTACACCTTC. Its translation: CASSPQDRGYGYTF.

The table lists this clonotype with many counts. CDR3 DNA sequence: TGTGCCACCCGTTCGGGCGGGAGCACCGGGGAGCTGTTTTTT. Translated, it gives CATRSGGSTGELFF. The genes are TRBV24-1 and TRBJ2-2; 7 nucleotides agree with TRBD2. Germline V gene lookup returns CDR1 KGHDR and CDR2 SFDVKD. The J segment lost 4 bases and the V segment lost 9 bases, leaving 7 bases of the junction unmatched. CDR3 length: 14 residues.

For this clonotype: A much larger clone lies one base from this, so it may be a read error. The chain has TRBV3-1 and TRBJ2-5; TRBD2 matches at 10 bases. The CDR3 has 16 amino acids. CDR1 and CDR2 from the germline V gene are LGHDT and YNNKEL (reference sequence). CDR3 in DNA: TGTGCCAGCAGCTCTAAGGGACTAGCGCTACAAGAGACCCAGTGCTTC. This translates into CASSSKGLALQETQCF.

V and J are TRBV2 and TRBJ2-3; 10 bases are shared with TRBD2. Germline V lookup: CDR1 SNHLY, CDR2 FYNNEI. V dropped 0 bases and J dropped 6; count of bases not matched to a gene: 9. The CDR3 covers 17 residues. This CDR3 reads CASSEALLAGEFDTQYF. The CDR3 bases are TGTGCCAGCAGTGAAGCGCTTCTAGCGGGAGAATTTGATACGCAGTATTTT. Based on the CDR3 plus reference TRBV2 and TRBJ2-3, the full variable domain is EPEVTQTPSHQVTQMGQEVILRCVPISNHLYFYWYRQILGQKVEFLVSFYNNEISEKSEIFDDQFSVERPDGSNFTLKIRSTKLEDSAMYFCASSEALLAGEFDTQYFGPGTRLTVL.

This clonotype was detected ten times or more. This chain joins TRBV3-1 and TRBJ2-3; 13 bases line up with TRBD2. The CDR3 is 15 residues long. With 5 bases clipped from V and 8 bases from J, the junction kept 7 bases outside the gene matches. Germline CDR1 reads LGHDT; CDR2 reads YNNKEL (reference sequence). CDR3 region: CASSAGTSGVGTQYF. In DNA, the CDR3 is TGTGCCAGCAGCGCCGGGACTAGCGGGGTGGGTACGCAGTATTTT.